This T cell receptor beta chain was recorded in a study of blood T cell repertoires in COVID-19 (dated by TCRdb to 2019 to 2021). General notes on the study: Samples covering the acute and convalescent phases of COVID-19 were provided by collaborators in the United States, Italy and Spain. The prospective study material was composed of cDNA or gDNA derived from T cells, B-cell-depleted T cells, or PBMCs. The dataset comprised deeply sampled blood TCRbeta repertoires from subjects exposed to, actively infected with, or recovered from COVID-19. A freely available public database, intended as a resource for researchers studying the immune response to SARS-CoV-2, is where the repertoires were released. Samples were obtained from the ongoing ImmuneRACE study (first 160 participants) and from 950 to 1,500 subjects provided by 6 global collaborators. Nearly every sample came with metadata listing a de-identified subject ID, COVID-19 status, age in years and sex. Where available, HLA class I and class II types were obtained from metadata supplied by the sample provider rather than from assay-based typing. Paper-wide results and their limitations: The amount of clinical and demographic metadata varied by source and participant and was provided uncurated.

The CDR3 covers 18 residues, taking in both the cysteine and the phenylalanine. Only the CDR3 part of the read is kept: 54 bases, read in frame from the first base. At the junction V is shortened by 3 bases and J by 2 bases; bases outside the gene matches: 4. Looking up the germline V gene yields CDR1 MGHRA and CDR2 YSYEKL. Regarding this clone: Its target antigen remains unknown. The input lacks base qualities; no much larger clone sits a single base away.

The collaborating institutions used their own protocols to collect whole blood in K2EDTA tubes. Collaborator samples were shipped for TCRbeta analysis as frozen whole blood, isolated PBMCs, or DNA extracted from either sample type. The immunoSEQ Assay, a bias-controlled multiplex PCR, was used to amplify TCRbeta CDR3 regions from genomic DNA. On the study's bioinformatics: Nucleated cell counts per sample were estimated from amplification of reference gene primers within the assay. To quantify the absolute abundance of each unique TCRbeta CDR3 rearrangement, sequence reads were collapsed and filtered. For each sample, productive Simpson clonality was calculated as the square root of Simpson's diversity index over productive rearrangements. TCRdb mirrors the immuneACCESS table, restricted to in-frame sequences. Some clones are absent from its copies; in checked studies, under half trace to an unresolved V gene, and the reason for the others is unknown. V, J and clone size are taken as reported in that table, and D and trimming were inferred from the DNA itself. Across this sample there are about 120,000 clones, with around 91% seen only once. The top ten hold 25% to 30% of the sample.

This chain is built from TRBV4-1 and TRBJ2-1; TRBD2 fits 16 bases in the junction. The sequence was collected from a man between 70 and 80 years old with active or convalescent COVID-19. Sequencing was done on a sample of peripheral blood. The CDR3 region: CASSQGLAGGPPYNEQFF. The DNA sequence is TGCGCCAGCAGCCAGGGACTAGCGGGAGGGCCCCCCTACAATGAGCAGTTCTTC.